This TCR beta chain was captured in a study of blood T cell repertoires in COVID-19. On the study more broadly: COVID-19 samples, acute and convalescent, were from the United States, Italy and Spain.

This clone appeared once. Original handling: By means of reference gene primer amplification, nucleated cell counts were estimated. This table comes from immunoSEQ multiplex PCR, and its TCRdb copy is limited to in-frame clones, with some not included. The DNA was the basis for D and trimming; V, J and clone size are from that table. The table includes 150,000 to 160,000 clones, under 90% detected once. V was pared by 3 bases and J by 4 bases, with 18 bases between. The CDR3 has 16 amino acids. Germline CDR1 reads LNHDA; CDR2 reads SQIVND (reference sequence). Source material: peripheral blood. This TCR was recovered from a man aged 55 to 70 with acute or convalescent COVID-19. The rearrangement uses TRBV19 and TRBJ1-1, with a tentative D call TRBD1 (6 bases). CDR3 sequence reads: CASSMGTGSGSTEAFF. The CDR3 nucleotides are TGTGCCAGTAGTATGGGAACAGGGAGTGGGAGCACTGAAGCTTTCTTT.